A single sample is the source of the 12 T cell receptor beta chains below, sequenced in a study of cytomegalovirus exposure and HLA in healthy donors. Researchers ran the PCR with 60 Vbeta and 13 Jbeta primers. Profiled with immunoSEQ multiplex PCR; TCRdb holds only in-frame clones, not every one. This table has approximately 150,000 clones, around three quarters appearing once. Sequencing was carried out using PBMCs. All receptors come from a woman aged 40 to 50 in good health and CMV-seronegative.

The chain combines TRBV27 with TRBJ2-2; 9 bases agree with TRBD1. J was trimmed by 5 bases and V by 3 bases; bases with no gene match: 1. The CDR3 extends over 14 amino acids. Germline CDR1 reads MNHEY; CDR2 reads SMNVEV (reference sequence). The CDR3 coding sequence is TGTGCCAGCAGTTTCGACAGGGGGACCGGGGAGCTGTTTTTT. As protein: CASSFDRGTGELFF.

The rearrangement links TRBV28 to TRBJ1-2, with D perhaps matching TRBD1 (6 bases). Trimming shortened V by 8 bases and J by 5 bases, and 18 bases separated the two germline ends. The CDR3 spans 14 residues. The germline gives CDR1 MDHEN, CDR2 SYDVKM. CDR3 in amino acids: CASLGNRVFYGYTF. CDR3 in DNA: TGTGCCAGCCTGGGGAACAGGGTGTTTTATGGCTACACCTTC.

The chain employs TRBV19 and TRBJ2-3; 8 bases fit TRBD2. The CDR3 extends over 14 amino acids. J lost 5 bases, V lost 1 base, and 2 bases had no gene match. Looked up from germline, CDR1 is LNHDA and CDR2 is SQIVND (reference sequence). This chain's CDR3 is CASSIAGGQDTQYF. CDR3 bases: TGTGCCAGTAGTATAGCGGGAGGGCAAGATACGCAGTATTTT.

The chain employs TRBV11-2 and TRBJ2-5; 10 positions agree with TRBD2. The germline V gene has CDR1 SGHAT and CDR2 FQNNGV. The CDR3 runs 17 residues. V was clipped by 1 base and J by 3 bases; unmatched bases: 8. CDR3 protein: CASSLGGLAGAKETQYF. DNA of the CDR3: TGTGCCAGCAGCTTAGGAGGGCTAGCGGGAGCGAAAGAGACCCAGTACTTC. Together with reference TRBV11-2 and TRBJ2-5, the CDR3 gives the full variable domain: EAGVAQSPRYKIIEKRQSVAFWCNPISGHATLYWYQQILGQGPKLLIQFQNNGVVDDSQLPKDRFSAERLKGVDSTLKIQPAKLEDSAVYLCASSLGGLAGAKETQYFGPGTRLLVL.

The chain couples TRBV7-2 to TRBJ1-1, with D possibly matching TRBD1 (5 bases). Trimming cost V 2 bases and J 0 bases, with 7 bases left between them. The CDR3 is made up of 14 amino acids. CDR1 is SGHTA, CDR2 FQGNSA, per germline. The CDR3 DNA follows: TGTGCCAGCAGCTTAAACAGGATGAACACTGAAGCTTTCTTT. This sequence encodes CASSLNRMNTEAFF. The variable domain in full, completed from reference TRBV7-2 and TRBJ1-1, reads GAGVSQSPSNKVTEKGKDVELRCDPISGHTALYWYRQSLGQGLEFLIYFQGNSAPDKSGLPSDRFSAERTGGSVSTLTIQRTQQEDSAVYLCASSLNRMNTEAFFGQGTRLTVV.

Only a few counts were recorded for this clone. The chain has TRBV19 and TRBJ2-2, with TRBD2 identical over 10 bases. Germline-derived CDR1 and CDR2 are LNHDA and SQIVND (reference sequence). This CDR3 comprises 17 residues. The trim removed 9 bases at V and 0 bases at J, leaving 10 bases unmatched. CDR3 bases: TGTGCCAGCCACCCGGGACTAGCGACCGCGAACACCGGGGAGCTGTTTTTT. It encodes CASHPGLATANTGELFF.

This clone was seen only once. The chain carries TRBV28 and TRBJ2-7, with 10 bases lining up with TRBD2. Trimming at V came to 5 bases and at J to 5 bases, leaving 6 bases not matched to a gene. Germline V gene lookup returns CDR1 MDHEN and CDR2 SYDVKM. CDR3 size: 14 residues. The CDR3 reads CASSLAGEAHEQYF. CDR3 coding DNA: TGTGCCAGCAGTCTAGCGGGAGAGGCCCACGAGCAGTACTTC.

The CDR3 DNA reads as TGTGCCAGCAGCCCCCTCGGGGACACTGAAGCTTTCTTT. Residues: CASSPLGDTEAFF. The rearrangement uses TRBV11-2 and TRBJ1-1; D is undetermined. This CDR3 comprises 13 residues. The germline V and J ends were trimmed by 5 bases and 3 bases, with 10 bases remaining between them. Germline CDR1 and CDR2: SGHAT and FQNNGV.

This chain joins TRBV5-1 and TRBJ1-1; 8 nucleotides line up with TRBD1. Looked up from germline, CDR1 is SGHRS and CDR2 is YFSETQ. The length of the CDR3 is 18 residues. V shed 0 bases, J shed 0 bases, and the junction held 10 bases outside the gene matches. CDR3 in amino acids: CASSLGPQGADVNTEAFF. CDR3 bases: TGCGCCAGCAGCTTGGGCCCTCAGGGGGCCGATGTGAACACTGAAGCTTTCTTT.

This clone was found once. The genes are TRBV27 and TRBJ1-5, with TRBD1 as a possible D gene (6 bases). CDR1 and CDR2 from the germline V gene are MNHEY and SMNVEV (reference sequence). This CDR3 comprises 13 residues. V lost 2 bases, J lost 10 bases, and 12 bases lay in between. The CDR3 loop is CASSLEGGHPQHF. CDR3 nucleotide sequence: TGTGCCAGCAGTTTAGAGGGGGGGCATCCCCAGCATTTT.

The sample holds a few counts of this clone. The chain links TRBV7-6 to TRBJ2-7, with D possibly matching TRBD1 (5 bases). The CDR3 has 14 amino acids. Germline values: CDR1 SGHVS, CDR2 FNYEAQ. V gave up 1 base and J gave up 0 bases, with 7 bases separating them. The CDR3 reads CASSLEGPSYEQYF. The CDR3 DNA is TGTGCCAGCAGCTTAGAGGGGCCCTCCTACGAGCAGTACTTC.

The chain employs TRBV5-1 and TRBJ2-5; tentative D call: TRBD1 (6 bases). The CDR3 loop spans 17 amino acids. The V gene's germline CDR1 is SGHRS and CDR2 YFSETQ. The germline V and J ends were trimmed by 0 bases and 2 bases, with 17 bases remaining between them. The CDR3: CASSLAGTTMYQETQYF. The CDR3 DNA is TGCGCCAGCAGCTTGGCCGGGACAACCATGTATCAAGAGACCCAGTACTTC.